This entry concerns a single T cell receptor beta chain. These data belong to a study of T-cell reconstitution after alpha-beta-depleted transplantation in children. Unique molecular identifiers were used in preparing the TCRbeta library. TCRdb re-analysed the PCR reads in MiXCR, keeping a single row per CDR3 protein. The sample has about 610,000 distinct CDR3 sequences; 10% are singletons. From germline, CDR1 is MNHEY and CDR2 SVGAGI. J was trimmed by 0 bases and V by 4 bases; bases with no gene match: 6. This CDR3 has 17 amino acids. Source: PBMCs from the stem cell graft donor, taken from the stem cell graft. The V and J genes are TRBV6-5 and TRBJ1-5, with 10 bases identical to TRBD1. The clonotype was recovered from a human donor who donated a stem cell graft to a child with acute myeloid leukemia. CDR3 in amino acids: CASSFGTGAYSNQPQHF. The CDR3, as DNA: TGTGCCAGCAGTTTTGGGACAGGGGCCTATAGCAATCAGCCCCAGCATTTT.